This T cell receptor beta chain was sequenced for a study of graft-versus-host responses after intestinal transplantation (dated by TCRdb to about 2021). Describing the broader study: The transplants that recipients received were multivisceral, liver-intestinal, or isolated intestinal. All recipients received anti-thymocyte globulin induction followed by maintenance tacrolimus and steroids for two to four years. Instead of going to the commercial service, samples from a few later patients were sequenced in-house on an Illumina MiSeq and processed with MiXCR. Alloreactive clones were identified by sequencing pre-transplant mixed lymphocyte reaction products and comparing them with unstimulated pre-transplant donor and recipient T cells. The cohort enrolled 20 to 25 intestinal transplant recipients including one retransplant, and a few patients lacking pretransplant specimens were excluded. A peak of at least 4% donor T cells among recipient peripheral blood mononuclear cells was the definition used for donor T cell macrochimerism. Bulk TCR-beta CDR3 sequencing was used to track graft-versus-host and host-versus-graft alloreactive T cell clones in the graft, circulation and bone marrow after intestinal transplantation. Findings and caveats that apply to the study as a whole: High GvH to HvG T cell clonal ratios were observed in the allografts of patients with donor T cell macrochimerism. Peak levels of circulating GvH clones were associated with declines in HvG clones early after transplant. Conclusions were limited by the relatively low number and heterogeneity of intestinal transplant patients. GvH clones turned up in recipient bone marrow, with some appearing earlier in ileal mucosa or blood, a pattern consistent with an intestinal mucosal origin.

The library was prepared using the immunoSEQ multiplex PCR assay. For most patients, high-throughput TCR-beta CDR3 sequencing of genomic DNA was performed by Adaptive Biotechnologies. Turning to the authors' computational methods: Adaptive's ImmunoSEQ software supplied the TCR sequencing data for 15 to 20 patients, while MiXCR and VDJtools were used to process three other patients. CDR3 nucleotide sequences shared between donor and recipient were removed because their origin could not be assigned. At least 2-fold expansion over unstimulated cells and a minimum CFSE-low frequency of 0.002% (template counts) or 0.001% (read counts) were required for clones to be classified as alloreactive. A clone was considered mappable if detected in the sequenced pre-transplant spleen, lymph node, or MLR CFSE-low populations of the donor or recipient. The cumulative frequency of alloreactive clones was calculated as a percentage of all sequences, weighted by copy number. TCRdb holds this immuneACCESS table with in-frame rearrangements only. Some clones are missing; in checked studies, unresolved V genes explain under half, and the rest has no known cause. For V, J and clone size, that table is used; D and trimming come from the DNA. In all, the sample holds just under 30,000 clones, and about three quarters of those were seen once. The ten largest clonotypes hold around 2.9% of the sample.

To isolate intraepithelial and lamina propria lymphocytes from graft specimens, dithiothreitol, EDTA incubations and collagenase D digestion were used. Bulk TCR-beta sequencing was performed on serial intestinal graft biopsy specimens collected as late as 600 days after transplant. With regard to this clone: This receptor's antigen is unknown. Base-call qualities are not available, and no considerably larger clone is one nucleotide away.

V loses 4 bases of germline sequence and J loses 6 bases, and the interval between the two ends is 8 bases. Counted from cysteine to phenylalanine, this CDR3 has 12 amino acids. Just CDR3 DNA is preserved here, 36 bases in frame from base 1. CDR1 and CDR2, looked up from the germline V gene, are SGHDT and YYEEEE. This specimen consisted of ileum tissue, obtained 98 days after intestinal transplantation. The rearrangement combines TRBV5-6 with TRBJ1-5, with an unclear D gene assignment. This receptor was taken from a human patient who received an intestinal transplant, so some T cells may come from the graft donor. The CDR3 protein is CASSAEFQPQHF. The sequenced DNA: TGTGCCAGCAGCGCGGAGTTTCAGCCCCAGCATTTT.